This T cell receptor beta chain was recorded in a study of CD8 T cells in ankylosing spondylitis. Study-level results: Researchers report that disease-linked clones proved CD8+ and relatively rare in peripheral blood. Ankylosing spondylitis blood appeared to carry a characteristic TCR beta motif of under ten highly homologous variants. Significantly higher representation of disease-linked clones was reported for matched ankylosing spondylitis synovial fluid.

This clonotype was recorded many times. Its antigen is currently unknown. Trimming took off 3 bases at V and 6 bases at J, with 11 bases between the two ends. Germline CDR1 reads SNHLY; CDR2 reads FYNNEI. The CDR3 spans 14 residues. Using its own MiXCR run on the 5' RACE reads, TCRdb lists one record per CDR3 protein. In the table there are some 450,000 distinct CDR3 sequences, roughly 18% of which are singletons. Sequencing was done on a sample of blood, either unsorted or a sorted T cell fraction (not recorded which). The gene calls are TRBV2 and TRBJ2-2; D may be TRBD2 (5 bases). This clonotype originated in a male donor with ankylosing spondylitis. CDR3 sequence: CASSDLARAGELFF. CDR3 coding DNA: TGTGCCAGCAGTGATTTGGCGCGGGCCGGGGAGCTGTTTTTT.